These T cell receptor beta chains were read from a single sample in a study of cytomegalovirus exposure and HLA in healthy donors. Some clones are missing from TCRdb's copy, which holds only in-frame ones; the method was immunoSEQ multiplex PCR. The table lists some 66,000 clones, approximately 80% of them singletons. The sample comprised PBMCs. The receptors stem from a young woman in good health and CMV-seronegative. The CDR3 runs from the conserved cysteine through the conserved F or W. The order of the fields is clone size, V gene, D gene, J gene, CDR3 protein, CDR3 DNA. D genes are given only for firm matches. The size entry is marked missing in some rows and otherwise reads once, few, many or a size class.

.	TRBV5-4	.	TRBJ2-2	CASSPRTLGLPGELFF	TGTGCCAGCAGCCCGCGTACGCTGGGATTGCCCGGGGAGCTGTTTTTC
.	TRBV4-3	TRBD1	TRBJ1-2	CASSQDQGGRFYGYTF	TGCGCCAGCAGCCAAGATCAGGGGGGTAGGTTCTATGGCTACACCTTC
few	TRBV19	.	TRBJ1-2	CASSAANYGYTF	TGTGCCAGTAGCGCAGCTAACTATGGCTACACCTTC
.	TRBV2	.	TRBJ1-1	CASIPYRGLEAFF	TGTGCCAGCATTCCCTATCGTGGACTTGAAGCTTTCTTT
few	TRBV4-3	.	TRBJ1-2	CASSQGLQGRVYGYTF	TGCGCCAGCAGCCAAGGGTTGCAGGGGAGGGTCTATGGCTACACCTTC
.	TRBV12-5	.	TRBJ1-5	CAGPEDKDDQPQHF	TGTGCCGGCCCGGAGGATAAAGATGATCAGCCCCAGCATTTT
.	TRBV7-6	TRBD1	TRBJ2-2	CASSLGTAYNTGELFF	TGTGCCAGCAGCCTGGGGACAGCCTATAACACCGGGGAGCTGTTTTTT
.	TRBV29-1	.	TRBJ1-3	CSVAWTPLNTIYF	TGCAGCGTTGCGTGGACTCCCTTAAACACCATATATTTT
.	TRBV6-6	.	TRBJ1-6	CASSYREFNSPLHF	TGTGCCAGCAGTTACAGGGAGTTTAATTCACCCCTCCACTTT
once	TRBV11-2	.	TRBJ1-1	CASSLVQQVGTEAFF	TGTGCCAGCAGCTTAGTGCAACAGGTAGGGACTGAAGCTTTCTTT